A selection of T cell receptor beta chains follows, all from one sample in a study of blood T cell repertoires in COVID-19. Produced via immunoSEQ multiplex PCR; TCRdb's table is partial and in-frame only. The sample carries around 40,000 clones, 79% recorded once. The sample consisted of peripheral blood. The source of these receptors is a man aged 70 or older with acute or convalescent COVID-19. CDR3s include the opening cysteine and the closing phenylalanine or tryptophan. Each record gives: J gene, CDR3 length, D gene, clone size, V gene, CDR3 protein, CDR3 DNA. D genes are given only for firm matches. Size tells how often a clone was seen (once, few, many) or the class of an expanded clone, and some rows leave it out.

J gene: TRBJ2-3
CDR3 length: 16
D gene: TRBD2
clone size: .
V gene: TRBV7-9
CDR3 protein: CASTSFHAGGSDTQYF
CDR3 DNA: TGTGCCAGCACCTCCTTCCACGCGGGAGGGTCAGATACGCAGTATTTT

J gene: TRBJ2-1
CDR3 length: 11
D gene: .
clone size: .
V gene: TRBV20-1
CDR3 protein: CSARDTPGQFF
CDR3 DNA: TGCAGTGCTAGAGATACCCCGGGACAGTTCTTC

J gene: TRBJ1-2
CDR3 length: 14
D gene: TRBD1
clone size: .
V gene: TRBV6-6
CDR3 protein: CASNPGQGNYGYTF
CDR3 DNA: TGTGCCAGCAATCCGGGACAGGGTAACTATGGCTACACCTTC

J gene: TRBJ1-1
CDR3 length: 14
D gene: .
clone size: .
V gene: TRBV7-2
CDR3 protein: CASSKQGADTEAFF
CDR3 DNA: TGTGCCAGCAGCAAACAGGGAGCCGACACTGAAGCTTTCTTT

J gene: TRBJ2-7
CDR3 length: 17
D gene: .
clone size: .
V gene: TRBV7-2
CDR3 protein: CASSLDVPTGRAAEQYF
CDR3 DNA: TGTGCCAGCAGCTTAGACGTCCCGACTGGCAGGGCGGCCGAGCAGTACTTC

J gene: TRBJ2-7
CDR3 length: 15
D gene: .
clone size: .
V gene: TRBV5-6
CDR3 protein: CASSLVAGPIYEQYF
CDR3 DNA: TGTGCCAGCAGCTTGGTAGCAGGGCCCATCTACGAGCAGTACTTC

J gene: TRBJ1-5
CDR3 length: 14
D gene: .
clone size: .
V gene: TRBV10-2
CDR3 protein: CASSDPGSNQPQHF
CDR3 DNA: TGCGCCAGCAGTGACCCAGGGTCCAATCAGCCCCAGCATTTT

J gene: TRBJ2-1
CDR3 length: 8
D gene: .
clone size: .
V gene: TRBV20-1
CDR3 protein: CSAREQFF
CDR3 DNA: TGCAGTGCGCGTGAGCAGTTCTTC

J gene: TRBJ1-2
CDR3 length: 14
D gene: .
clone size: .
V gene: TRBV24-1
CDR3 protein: CATSDFNNNYGYTF
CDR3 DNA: TGTGCCACCAGTGATTTTAATAATAACTATGGCTACACCTTC

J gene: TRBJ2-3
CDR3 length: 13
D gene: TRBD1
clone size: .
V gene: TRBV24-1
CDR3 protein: CATKGTDTDTQYF
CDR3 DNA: TGTGCCACCAAGGGGACAGACACAGATACGCAGTATTTT

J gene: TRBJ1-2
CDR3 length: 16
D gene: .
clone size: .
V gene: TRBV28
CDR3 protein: CASSMRPGSTNYGYTF
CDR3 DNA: TGTGCCAGCAGTATGCGGCCGGGTTCTACTAACTATGGCTACACCTTC

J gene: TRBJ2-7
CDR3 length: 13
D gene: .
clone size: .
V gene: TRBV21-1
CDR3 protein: CATGAGQGKEQYF
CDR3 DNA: TGTGCCACCGGAGCGGGACAGGGGAAAGAGCAGTACTTC

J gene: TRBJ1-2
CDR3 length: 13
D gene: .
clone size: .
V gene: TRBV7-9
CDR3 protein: CASRRDRIDGYTF
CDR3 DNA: TGTGCCAGCAGGAGAGACAGGATCGACGGCTACACCTTC

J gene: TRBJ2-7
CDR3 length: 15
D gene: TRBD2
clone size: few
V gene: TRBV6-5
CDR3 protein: CASSSGLAGANEQYF
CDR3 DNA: TGTGCCAGCAGTTCTGGACTAGCGGGAGCAAACGAGCAGTACTTC

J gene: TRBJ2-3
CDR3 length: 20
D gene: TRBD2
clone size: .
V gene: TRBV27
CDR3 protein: CASSPHGALAGGRGTDTQYF
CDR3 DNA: TGTGCCAGCAGTCCCCACGGGGCACTAGCGGGAGGAAGGGGCACAGATACGCAGTATTTT

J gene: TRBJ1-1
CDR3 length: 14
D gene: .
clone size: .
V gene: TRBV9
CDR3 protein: CASSSLGRDTEAFF
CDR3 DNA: TGTGCCAGCAGCTCTCTTGGGAGGGACACTGAAGCTTTCTTT

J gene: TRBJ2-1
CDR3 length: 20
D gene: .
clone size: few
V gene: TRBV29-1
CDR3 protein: CSVEGPLRKITQSSYNEQFF
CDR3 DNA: TGCAGCGTTGAAGGCCCCCTCAGGAAGATTACTCAGAGCTCCTACAATGAGCAGTTCTTC

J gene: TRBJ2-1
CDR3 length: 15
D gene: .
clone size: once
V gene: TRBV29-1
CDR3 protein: CSVAPLTGAVNEQFF
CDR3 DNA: TGCAGCGTTGCGCCCCTCACGGGAGCCGTCAATGAGCAGTTCTTC

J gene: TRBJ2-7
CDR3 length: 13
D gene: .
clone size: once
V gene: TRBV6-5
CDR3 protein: CASSRGGGYEQYF
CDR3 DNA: TGTGCCAGCAGTCGCGGCGGCGGCTACGAGCAGTACTTC

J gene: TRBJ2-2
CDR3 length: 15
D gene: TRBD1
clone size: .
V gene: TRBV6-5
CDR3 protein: CASSPGTGGPGELFF
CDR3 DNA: TGTGCCAGCAGTCCCGGGACAGGGGGACCCGGGGAGCTGTTTTTT

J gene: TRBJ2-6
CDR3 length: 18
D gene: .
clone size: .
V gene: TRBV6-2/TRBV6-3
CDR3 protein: CASSYSVTGFSGANVLTF
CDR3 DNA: TGTGCCAGCAGTTACTCTGTAACAGGCTTCTCTGGGGCCAACGTCCTGACTTTC

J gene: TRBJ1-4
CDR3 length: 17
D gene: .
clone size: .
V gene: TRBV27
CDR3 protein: CASSLSIGDTFNEKLFF
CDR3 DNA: TGTGCCAGCAGTTTATCCATCGGGGACACCTTTAATGAAAAACTGTTTTTT

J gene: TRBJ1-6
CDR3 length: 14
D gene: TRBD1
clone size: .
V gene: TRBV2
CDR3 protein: CASSGEQGNSPLHF
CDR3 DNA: TGTGCCAGCAGTGGTGAACAGGGGAATTCACCCCTCCACTTT

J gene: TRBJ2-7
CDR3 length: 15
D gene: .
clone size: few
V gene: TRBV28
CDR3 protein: CASSISARHAYEQYF
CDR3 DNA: TGTGCCAGCAGCATCAGCGCCCGCCACGCCTACGAGCAGTACTTC

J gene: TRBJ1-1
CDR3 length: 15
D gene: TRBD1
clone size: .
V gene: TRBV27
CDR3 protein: CASSLPGQGRPEAFF
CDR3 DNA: TGTGCCAGCAGTTTACCGGGACAGGGAAGGCCTGAAGCTTTCTTT

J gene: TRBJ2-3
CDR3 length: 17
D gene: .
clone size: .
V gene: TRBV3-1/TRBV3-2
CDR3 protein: CASSQEWTSGRTDTQYF
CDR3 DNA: TGTGCCAGCAGCCAAGAATGGACCAGCGGTCGCACAGATACGCAGTATTTT

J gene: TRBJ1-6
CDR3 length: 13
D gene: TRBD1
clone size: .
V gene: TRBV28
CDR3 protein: CASSWDSESPLHF
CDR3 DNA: TGTGCCAGCAGTTGGGACAGTGAATCACCCCTCCACTTT

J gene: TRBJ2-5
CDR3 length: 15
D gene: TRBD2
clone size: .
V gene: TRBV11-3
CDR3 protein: CASSPTSEPQETQYF
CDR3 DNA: TGTGCCAGCAGCCCCACTAGCGAGCCTCAAGAGACCCAGTACTTC

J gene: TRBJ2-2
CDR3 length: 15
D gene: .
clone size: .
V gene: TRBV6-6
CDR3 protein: CASSYNPQDAGELFF
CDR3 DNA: TGTGCCAGCAGTTATAATCCACAGGATGCCGGGGAGCTGTTTTTT

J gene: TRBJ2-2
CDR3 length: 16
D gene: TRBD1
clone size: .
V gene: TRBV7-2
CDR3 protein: CASSPKMTGGTGELFF
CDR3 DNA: TGTGCCAGCAGCCCAAAAATGACAGGGGGGACCGGGGAGCTGTTTTTT

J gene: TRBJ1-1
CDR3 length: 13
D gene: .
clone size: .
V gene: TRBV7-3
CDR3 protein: CASSPSGDTEAFF
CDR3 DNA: TGTGCCAGCAGCCCCTCCGGGGACACTGAAGCTTTCTTT

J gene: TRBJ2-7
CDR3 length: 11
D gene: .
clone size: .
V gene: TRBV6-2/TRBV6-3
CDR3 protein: CASSSTYEQYF
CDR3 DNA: TGTGCCAGCAGTTCAACCTACGAGCAGTACTTC

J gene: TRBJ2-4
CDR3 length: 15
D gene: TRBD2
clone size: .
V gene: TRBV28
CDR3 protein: CASTVAGLAKNIQYF
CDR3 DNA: TGTGCCAGCACCGTAGCGGGGCTAGCCAAAAACATTCAGTACTTC

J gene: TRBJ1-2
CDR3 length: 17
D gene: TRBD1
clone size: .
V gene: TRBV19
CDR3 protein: CASSVGTGYTTNYGYTF
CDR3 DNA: TGTGCCAGTAGTGTCGGGACAGGCTACACTACTAACTATGGCTACACCTTC

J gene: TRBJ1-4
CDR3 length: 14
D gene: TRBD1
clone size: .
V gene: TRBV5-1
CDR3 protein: CASSSGTGNEKLFF
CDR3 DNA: TGCGCCAGCAGTTCAGGGACAGGAAATGAAAAACTGTTTTTT

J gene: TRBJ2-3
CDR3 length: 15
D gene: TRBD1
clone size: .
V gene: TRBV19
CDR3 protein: CASNILGGDFDTQYF
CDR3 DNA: TGTGCCAGTAACATCTTAGGGGGCGATTTTGATACGCAGTATTTT

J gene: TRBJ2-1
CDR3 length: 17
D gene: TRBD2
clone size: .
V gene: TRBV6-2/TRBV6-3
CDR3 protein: CASSYLGSGVSYNEQFF
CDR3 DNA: TGTGCCAGCAGTTACCTGGGTAGCGGGGTCTCCTACAATGAGCAGTTCTTC

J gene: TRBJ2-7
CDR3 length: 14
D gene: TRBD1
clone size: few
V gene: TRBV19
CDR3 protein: CASSIGQGAYEQYF
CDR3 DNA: TGTGCCAGTAGTATAGGTCAGGGGGCCTACGAGCAGTACTTC

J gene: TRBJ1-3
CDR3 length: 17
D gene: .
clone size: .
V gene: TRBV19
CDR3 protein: CASTPSAGLISGNTIYF
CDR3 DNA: TGTGCCAGTACCCCCTCAGCAGGGTTAATCTCTGGAAACACCATATATTTT

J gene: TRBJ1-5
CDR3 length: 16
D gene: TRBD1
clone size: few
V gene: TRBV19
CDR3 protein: CASSILTYRGHQPQHF
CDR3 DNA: TGTGCCAGTAGTATACTAACCTACAGGGGGCATCAGCCCCAGCATTTT

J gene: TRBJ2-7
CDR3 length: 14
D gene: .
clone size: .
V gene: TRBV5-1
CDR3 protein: CASSIDRGGDEQYF
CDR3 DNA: TGCGCCAGCAGCATAGACAGAGGCGGGGACGAGCAGTACTTC

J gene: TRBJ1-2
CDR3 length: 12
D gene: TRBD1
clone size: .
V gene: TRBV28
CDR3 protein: CASSLPGQSDTF
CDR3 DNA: TGTGCCAGCAGTTTACCGGGACAGTCTGACACCTTC

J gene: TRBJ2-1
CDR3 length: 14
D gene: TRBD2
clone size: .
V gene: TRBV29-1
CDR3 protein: CSVEFWTSTNEQFF
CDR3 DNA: TGCAGCGTTGAATTTTGGACTAGCACAAATGAGCAGTTCTTC

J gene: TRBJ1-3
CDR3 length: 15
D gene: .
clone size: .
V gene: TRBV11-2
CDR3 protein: CASSPQGRSGNTIYF
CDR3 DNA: TGTGCCAGCAGCCCACAGGGAAGGTCTGGAAACACCATATATTTT

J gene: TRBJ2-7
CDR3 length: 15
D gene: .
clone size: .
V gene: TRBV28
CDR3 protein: CASISPQGSTYEQYF
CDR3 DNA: TGTGCCAGCATTTCCCCGCAGGGGTCAACCTACGAGCAGTACTTC

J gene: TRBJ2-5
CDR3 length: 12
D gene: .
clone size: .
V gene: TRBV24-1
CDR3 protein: CATSRGAETQYF
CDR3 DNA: TGTGCCACCAGCAGGGGTGCAGAGACCCAGTACTTC

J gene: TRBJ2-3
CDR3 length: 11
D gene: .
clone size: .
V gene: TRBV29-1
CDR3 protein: CSVAVADTQYF
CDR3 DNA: TGCAGCGTAGCCGTGGCAGATACGCAGTATTTT

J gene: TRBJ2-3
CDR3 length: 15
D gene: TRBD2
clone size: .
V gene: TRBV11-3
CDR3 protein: CASSLGGRYTDTQYF
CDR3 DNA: TGTGCCAGCAGCTTGGGCGGGAGGTATACAGATACGCAGTATTTT

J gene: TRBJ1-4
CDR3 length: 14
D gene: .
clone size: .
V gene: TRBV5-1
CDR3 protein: CASSTTGTNEKLFF
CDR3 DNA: TGCGCCAGTTCCACTACGGGAACTAATGAAAAACTGTTTTTT

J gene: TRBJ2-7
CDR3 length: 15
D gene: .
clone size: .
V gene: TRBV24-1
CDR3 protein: CATSAGRNTGYEQYF
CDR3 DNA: TGTGCCACCAGTGCCGGCCGAAACACAGGTTACGAGCAGTACTTC

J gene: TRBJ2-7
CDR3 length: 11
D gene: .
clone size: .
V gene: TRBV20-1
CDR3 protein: CSVSESVEQYF
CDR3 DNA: TGCAGTGTTTCGGAGTCAGTCGAGCAGTACTTC

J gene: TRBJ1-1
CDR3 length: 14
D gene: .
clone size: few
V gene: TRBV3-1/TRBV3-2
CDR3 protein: CASSQDSQGLMAFF
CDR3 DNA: TGTGCCAGCAGCCAAGATTCGCAGGGGTTGATGGCTTTCTTT

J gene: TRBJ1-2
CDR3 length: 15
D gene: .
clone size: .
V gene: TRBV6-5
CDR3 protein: CASSYSTTVSYGYTF
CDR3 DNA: TGTGCCAGCAGTTACTCCACGACAGTTTCCTATGGCTACACCTTC

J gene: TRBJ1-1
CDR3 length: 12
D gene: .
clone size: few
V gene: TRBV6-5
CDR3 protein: CASSLHSTEAFF
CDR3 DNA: TGTGCCAGCAGTCTCCACAGCACTGAAGCTTTCTTT

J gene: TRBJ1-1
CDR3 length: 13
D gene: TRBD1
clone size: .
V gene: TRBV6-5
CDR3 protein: CASSTPGTGLAFF
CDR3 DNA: TGTGCCAGCAGCACCCCCGGGACAGGTTTAGCTTTCTTT

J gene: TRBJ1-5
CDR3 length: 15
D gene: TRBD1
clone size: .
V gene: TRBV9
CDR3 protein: CASSVGQGAGQPQHF
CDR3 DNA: TGTGCCAGCAGCGTAGGGCAGGGGGCGGGTCAGCCCCAGCATTTT

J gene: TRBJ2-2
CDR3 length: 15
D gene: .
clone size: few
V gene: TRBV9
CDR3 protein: CASGPGNTNTGELFF
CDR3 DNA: TGTGCCAGCGGTCCCGGGAACACGAACACCGGGGAGCTGTTTTTT

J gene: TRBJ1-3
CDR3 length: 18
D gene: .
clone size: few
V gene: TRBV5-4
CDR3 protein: CASSPPGETDYSGNTIYF
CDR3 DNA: TGTGCCAGCAGCCCCCCGGGGGAGACTGACTACTCTGGAAACACCATATATTTT

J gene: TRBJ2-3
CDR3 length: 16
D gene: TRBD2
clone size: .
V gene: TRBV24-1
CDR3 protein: CATSVTSGTSLDTQYF
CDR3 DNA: TGTGCCACCAGTGTAACATCAGGGACTAGCTTGGATACGCAGTATTTT

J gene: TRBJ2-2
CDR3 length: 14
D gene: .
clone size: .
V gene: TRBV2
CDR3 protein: CASSLQGLTGELFF
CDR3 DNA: TGTGCCAGCAGTCTCCAGGGACTCACCGGGGAGCTGTTTTTT